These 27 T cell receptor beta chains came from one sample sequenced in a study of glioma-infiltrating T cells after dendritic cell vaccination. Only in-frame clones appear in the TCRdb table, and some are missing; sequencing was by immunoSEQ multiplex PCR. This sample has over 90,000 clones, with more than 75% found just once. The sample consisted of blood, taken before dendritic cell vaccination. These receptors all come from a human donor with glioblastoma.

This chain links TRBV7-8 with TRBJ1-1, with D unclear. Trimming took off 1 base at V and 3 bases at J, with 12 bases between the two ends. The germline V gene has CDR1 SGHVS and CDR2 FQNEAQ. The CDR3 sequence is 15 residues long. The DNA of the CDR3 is TGTGCCAGCAGCTTAGTCAGGCCGGATGACACTGAAGCTTTCTTT. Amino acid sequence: CASSLVRPDDTEAFF.

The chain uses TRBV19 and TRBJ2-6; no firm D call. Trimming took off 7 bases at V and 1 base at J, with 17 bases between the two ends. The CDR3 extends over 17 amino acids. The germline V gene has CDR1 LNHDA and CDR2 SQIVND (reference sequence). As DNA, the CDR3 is TGTGCCAGTACCTCCAGATTACAAAAATCTGGGGCCAACGTCCTGACTTTC. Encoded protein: CASTSRLQKSGANVLTF.

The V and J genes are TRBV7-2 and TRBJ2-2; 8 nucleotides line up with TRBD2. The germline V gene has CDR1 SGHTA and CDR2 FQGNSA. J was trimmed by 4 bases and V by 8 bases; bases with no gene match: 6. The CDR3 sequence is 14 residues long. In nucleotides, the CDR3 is TGTGCCAGCGGGCGGGGGGTCGGCACCGGGGAGCTGTTTTTT. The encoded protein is CASGRGVGTGELFF.

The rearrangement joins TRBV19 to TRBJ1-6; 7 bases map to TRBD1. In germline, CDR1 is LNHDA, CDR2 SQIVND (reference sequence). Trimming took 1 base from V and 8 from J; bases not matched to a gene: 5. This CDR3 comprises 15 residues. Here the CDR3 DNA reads TGTGCCAGTAGTATAGGGGGGCAGGGGGATTCACCCCTCCACTTT. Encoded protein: CASSIGGQGDSPLHF.

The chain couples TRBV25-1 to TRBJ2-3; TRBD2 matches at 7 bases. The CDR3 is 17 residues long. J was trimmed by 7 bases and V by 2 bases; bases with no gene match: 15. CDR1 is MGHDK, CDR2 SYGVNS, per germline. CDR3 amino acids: CASSEGASRGRVNTQYF. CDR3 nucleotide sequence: TGTGCCAGCAGTGAAGGGGCTTCGCGGGGGAGAGTAAATACGCAGTATTTT.

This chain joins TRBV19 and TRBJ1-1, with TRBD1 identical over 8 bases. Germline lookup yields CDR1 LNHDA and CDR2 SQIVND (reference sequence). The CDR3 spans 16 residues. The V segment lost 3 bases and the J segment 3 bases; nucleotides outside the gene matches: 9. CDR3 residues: CASSMFPGQGDTEAFF. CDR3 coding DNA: TGTGCCAGTAGTATGTTCCCAGGACAGGGTGACACTGAAGCTTTCTTT.

The CDR3 spells CASSQDGVPIEGYTF. The CDR3 DNA reads TGTGCCAGCAGCCAAGATGGAGTCCCGATCGAGGGCTACACCTTC. The chain uses TRBV4-2 and TRBJ1-2, with no clear D. Per the germline V gene, CDR1 is LGHNA and CDR2 is YNFKEQ. The CDR3 loop spans 15 amino acids. Trimming stripped 0 bases from V and 8 bases from J, with 16 bases between.

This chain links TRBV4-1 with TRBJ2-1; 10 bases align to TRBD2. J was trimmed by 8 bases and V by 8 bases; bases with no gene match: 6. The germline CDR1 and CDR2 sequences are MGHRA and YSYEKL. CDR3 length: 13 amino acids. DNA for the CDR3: TGCGCCAGCCGGACTAGCGGTACCGATGAGCAGTTCTTC. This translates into CASRTSGTDEQFF.

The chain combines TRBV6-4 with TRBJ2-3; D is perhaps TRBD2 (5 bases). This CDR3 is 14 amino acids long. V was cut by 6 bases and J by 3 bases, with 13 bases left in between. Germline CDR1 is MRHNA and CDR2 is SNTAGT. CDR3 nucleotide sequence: TGTGCCAGCAGGCCGGACGGGATAACAGATACGCAGTATTTT. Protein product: CASRPDGITDTQYF.

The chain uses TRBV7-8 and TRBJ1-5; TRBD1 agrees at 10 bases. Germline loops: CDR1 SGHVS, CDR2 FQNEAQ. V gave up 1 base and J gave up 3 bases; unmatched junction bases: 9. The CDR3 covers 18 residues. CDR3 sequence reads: CASSLESTGGLNNQPQHF. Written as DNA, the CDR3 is TGTGCCAGCAGCTTAGAATCGACAGGGGGCTTAAACAATCAGCCCCAGCATTTT.

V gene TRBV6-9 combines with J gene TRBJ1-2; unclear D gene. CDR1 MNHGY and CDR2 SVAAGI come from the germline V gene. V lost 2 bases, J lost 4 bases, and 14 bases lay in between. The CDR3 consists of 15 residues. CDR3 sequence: CASSYTRFASYGYTF. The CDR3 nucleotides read TGTGCCAGCAGTTATACCAGGTTTGCATCCTATGGCTACACCTTC.

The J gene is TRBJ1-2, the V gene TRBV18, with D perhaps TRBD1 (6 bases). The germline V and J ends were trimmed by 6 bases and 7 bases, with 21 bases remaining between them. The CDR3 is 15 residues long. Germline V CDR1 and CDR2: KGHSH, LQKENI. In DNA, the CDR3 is TGTGCCAGCTCTCAACTGGGAGGGACAATGAGTGGCTACACCTTC. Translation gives CASSQLGGTMSGYTF.

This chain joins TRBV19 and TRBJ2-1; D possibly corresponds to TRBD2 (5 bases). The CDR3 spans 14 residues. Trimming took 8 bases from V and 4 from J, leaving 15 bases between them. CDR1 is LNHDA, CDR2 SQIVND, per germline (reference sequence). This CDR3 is CASQTATGYNEQFF. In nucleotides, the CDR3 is TGTGCCAGTCAGACGGCAACGGGATACAATGAGCAGTTCTTC.

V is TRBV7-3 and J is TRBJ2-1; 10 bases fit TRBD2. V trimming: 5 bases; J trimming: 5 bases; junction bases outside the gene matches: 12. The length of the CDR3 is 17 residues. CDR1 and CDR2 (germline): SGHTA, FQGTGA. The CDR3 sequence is CASSPQPGLAVNNEQFF. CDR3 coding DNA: TGTGCCAGCAGCCCCCAGCCCGGACTAGCGGTTAACAATGAGCAGTTCTTC.

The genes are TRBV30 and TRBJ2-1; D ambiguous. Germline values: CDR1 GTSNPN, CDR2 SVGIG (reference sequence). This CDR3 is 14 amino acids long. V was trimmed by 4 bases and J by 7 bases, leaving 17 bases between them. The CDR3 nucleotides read TGTGCCTGGAACCTCCGGCCTCGCAGGAATGAGCAGTTCTTC. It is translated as CAWNLRPRRNEQFF.

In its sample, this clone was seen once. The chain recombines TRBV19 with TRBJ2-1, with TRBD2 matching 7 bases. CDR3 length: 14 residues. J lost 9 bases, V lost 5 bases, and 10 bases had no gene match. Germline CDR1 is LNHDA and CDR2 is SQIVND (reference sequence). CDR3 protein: CASSVSGWVSEQFF. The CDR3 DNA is TGTGCCAGTAGTGTTAGCGGGTGGGTGAGTGAGCAGTTCTTC.

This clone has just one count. The CDR3 sequence is CASSFNRGHGYTF. DNA of the CDR3: TGCGCCAGCAGCTTTAACAGGGGGCATGGCTACACCTTC. The chain is built from TRBV5-1 and TRBJ1-2, with TRBD1 identical over 9 bases. V trimming: 2 bases; J trimming: 6 bases; junction bases outside the gene matches: 2. Germline CDR1 and CDR2: SGHRS and YFSETQ. The CDR3 sequence is 13 residues long.

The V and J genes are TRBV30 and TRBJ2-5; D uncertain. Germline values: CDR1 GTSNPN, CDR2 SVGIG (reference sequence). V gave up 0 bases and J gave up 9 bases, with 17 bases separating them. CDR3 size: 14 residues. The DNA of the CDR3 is TGTGCCTGGAGTGTACTGAATAGAGCGAGGCCCCAGTACTTC. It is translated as CAWSVLNRARPQYF.

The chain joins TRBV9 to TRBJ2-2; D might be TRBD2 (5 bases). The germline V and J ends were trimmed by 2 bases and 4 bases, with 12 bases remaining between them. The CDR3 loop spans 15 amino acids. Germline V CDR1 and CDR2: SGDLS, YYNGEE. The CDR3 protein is CASSVGRSGTGELFF. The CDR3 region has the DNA TGTGCCAGCAGCGTGGGGAGATCGGGCACCGGGGAGCTGTTTTTT.

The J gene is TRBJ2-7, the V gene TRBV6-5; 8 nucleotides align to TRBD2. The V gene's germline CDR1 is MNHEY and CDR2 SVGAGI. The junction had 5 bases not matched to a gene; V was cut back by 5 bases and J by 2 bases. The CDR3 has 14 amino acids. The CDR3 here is CASSPSGSAYEQYF. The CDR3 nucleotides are TGTGCCAGCAGTCCGAGCGGGAGTGCCTACGAGCAGTACTTC.

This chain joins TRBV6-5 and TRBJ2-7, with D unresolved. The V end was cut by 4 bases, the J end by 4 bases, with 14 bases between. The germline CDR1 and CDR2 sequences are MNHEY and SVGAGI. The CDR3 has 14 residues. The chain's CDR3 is CASSSGGPTYEQYF. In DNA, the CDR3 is TGTGCCAGCAGTTCAGGTGGCCCCACTTACGAGCAGTACTTC.

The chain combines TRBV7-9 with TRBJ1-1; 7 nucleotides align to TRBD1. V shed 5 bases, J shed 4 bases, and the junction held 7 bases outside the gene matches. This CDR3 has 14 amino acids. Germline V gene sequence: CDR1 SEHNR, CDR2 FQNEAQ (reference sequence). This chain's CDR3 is CASSVPQGGTEAFF. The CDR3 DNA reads TGTGCCAGCAGCGTACCCCAGGGGGGCACTGAAGCTTTCTTT.

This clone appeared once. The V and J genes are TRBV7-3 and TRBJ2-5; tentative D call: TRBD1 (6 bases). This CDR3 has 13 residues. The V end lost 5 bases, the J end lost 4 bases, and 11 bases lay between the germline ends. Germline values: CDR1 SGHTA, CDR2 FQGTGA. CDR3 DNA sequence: TGTGCCAGCAGCCAGGGGACCTTAGAGACCCAGTACTTC. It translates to CASSQGTLETQYF.

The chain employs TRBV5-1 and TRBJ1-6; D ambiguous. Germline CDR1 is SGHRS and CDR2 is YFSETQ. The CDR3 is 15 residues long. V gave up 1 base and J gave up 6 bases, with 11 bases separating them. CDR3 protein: CASSLRVSFNSPLHF. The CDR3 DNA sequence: TGCGCCAGCAGCTTGCGGGTTAGTTTTAATTCACCCCTCCACTTT. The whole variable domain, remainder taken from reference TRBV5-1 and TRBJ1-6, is KAGVTQTPRYLIKTRGQQVTLSCSPISGHRSVSWYQQTPGQGLQFLFEYFSETQRNKGNFPGRFSGRQFSNSRSEMNVSTLELGDSALYLCASSLRVSFNSPLHFGNGTRLTVT.

The CDR3, as DNA: TGTGCCAGCAGTGAGCACAACCCCCAGGACACTGAAGCTTTCTTT. It specifies CASSEHNPQDTEAFF. This chain uses TRBV6-1 with TRBJ1-1; no reliable D call. CDR1 is MNHNS, CDR2 SASEGT, per germline. V was cut by 3 bases and J by 3 bases, with 14 bases left in between. The CDR3 extends over 15 amino acids.

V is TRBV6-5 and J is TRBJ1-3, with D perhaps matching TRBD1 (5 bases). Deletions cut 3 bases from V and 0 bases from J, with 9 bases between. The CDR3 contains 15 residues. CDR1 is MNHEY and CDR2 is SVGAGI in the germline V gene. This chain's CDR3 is CASSYQGFSGNTIYF. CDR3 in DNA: TGTGCCAGCAGTTATCAGGGCTTCTCTGGAAACACCATATATTTT.

In DNA, the CDR3 is TGCGCCAGCAGCTCCGGGACAGGGCTCCAAGAGACCCAGTACTTC. It is translated as CASSSGTGLQETQYF. The chain is built from TRBV5-1 and TRBJ2-5, with 9 bases fitting TRBD1. From germline, CDR1 is SGHRS and CDR2 YFSETQ. This CDR3 is 15 amino acids long. The J segment lost 1 base and the V segment lost 3 bases, leaving 4 bases of the junction unmatched.